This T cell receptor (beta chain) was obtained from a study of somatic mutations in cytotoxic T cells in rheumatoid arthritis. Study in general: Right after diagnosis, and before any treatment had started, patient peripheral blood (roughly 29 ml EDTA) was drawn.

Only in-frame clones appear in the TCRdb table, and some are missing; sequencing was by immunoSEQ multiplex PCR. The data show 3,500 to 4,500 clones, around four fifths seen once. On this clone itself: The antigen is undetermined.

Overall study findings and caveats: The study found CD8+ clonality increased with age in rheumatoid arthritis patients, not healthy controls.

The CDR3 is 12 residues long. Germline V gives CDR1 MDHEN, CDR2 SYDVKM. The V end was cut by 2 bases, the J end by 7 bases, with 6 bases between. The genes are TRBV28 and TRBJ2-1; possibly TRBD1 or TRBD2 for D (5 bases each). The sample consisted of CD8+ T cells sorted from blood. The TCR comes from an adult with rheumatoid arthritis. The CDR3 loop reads CASSLGGNEQFF. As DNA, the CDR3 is TGTGCCAGCAGTTTAGGGGGTAATGAGCAGTTCTTC.